The TCR beta chain described here comes from a study of CD4 T cell repertoires in COVID-19 (dated by TCRdb to the early 2020s). For context, the study as a whole: To analyze cross-reactivity, CFSE-low cells were expanded with IL-2 for 10 days and then labeled again and restimulated with spike proteins from other coronaviruses. The study characterized naturally processed CD4+ T cell responses to SARS-CoV-2 spike and nucleoprotein in COVID-19-recovered individuals, using TCR Vbeta sequencing to assess clonal composition. In a few recovered individuals, the researchers analyzed the TCR Vbeta repertoire of SARS-CoV-2-reactive T cells at the subset level.

The paper's findings and limits, for the study overall: Between about 6 and 28% of SARS-CoV-2 clonotypes were also detected in SARS-CoV and/or HKU1 spike-stimulated secondary cultures, consistent with cross-reactivity. Several of the most expanded SARS-CoV-2-reactive clonotypes were present in two or all three memory subsets, which suggests intraclonal diversification.

Looking up the germline V gene (reference sequence) yields CDR1 LNHDA and CDR2 SQIVND. Here V drops 4 bases and J drops 2 bases, and the junction holds 8 bases not matched to any gene. The CDR3 spans 16 residues, from the cysteine through the phenylalanine. The entry retains the CDR3 DNA only, 48 bases that are in frame from base 1. A single count supports this clone. What this receptor recognizes is not known. No much larger clone is present one base from it, and per-base qualities are unavailable. This specimen's time point label, interpreted: sample from a COVID-19-recovered individual after infection. Donors were patients who had recovered from mild-to-severe COVID-19. Uncultured memory T cell samples were subjected to sequencing directly after ex vivo isolation. CD4+ total memory, central memory, effector memory and circulating T follicular helper cells were isolated from peripheral blood mononuclear cells.

Library preparation used the immunoSEQ multiplex PCR assay. In the source study's methods: Repertoire overlap between subsets was quantified using the Chao-Jaccard similarity index and counts of shared clonotypes. In TCRdb, the immuneACCESS table is reduced to in-frame sequences with V and J assigned. These tables do not hold every clone; where another copy was compared, an unresolved V gene accounts for under half, and the others remain unexplained. The V and J calls and clone size were taken over from that table, and D and trimming were inferred from the DNA. The sample table records about 75,000 clones; about 80% of these occur just once. About 0.5% of the sample is in the top ten clones.

The sequenced sample was CD4+ T cells from peripheral blood, obtained after recovery from COVID-19. Recombination connected TRBV19 to TRBJ1-5, with 7 bases aligning to TRBD1. The clonotype was recovered from a human donor who had COVID-19. The DNA reads TGTGCCAGTAGTACGCAGGGGGGGAATGGCAATCAGCCCCAGCATTTT. This gives the protein CASSTQGGNGNQPQHF.